Listed here are 26 T cell receptor beta chains from one sample, sequenced in a study of CD8+ T cells in alopecia areata. Treatment specified: oral pan-JAK inhibitor, 5-10 mg twice daily. cDNA prepared by RNA extraction and subsequent reverse transcription served as the template for sequencing. Using immunoSEQ multiplex PCR, the repertoire was profiled, and TCRdb retains in-frame clones only, with some absent. The data show a few hundred thousand clones, with roughly 66% seen just once and about 1.2% held by the top ten. The sequencing here drew on CD4+ T cells sorted from blood, taken at week 44, from a patient treated with tofacitinib. The receptors derive from a human donor with alopecia areata.

This clone was seen more than once but under ten times. The rearrangement links TRBV29-1 to TRBJ2-1; tentative D call: TRBD1 (5 bases). The V gene lost 2 bases and the J gene lost 8 bases, with 10 bases spanning the gap. The CDR3 spans 12 residues. Germline V gene sequence: CDR1 SQVTM, CDR2 ANQGSEA. The CDR3 bases are TGCAGCGTTGAAACCAGGGTCGATGAGCAGTTCTTC. The encoded protein is CSVETRVDEQFF.

This clone was observed a handful of times. CDR3 sequence (DNA): TGTGCCTGGAGATTCAGGGGGGCCACTGAAGCTTTCTTT. Residues: CAWRFRGATEAFF. The chain joins TRBV30 to TRBJ1-1, with 7 bases fitting TRBD1. Germline trimming cut 3 bases from V and 4 bases from J; bases unmatched to any gene: 5. Germline lookup yields CDR1 GTSNPN and CDR2 SVGIG (reference sequence). This CDR3 is 13 amino acids long.

The chain is built from TRBV5-6 and TRBJ2-2; D unclear. Between the trimmed V and J ends, which lost 4 bases and 1 base, there was a span of 8 bases. This CDR3 has 14 residues. Per germline, CDR1 SGHDT and CDR2 YYEEEE. CDR3 sequence: CASSTSQNTGELFF. CDR3 bases: TGTGCCAGCAGCACATCACAGAACACCGGGGAGCTGTTTTTT.

In its sample, this clone was seen a few times. The chain has TRBV5-1 and TRBJ2-3; 11 bases map to TRBD2. After removal of 3 bases from V and 0 bases from J, the junction contained 6 bases not matched to a gene. Germline V gene sequence: CDR1 SGHRS, CDR2 YFSETQ. The CDR3 totals 17 residues. The CDR3 region has the DNA TGCGCCAGCAGCTACGCCGGGACTAGCGGCAGCACAGATACGCAGTATTTT. Translation gives CASSYAGTSGSTDTQYF.

This chain joins TRBV6-1 and TRBJ1-5, with D possibly matching TRBD1 (5 bases). CDR1 and CDR2 (germline): MNHNS, SASEGT. The CDR3 consists of 14 residues. V lost 5 bases and J 0 bases, leaving 8 bases between the germline ends. The CDR3 bases are TGTGCCAGCAGTCTCAGGGATAGCAATCAGCCCCAGCATTTT. It codes for CASSLRDSNQPQHF.

The rearrangement uses TRBV6-5 and TRBJ1-2; possibly TRBD1 for D (6 bases). The germline CDR1 and CDR2 sequences are MNHEY and SVGAGI. This CDR3 is built from 14 residues. Trimming took 5 bases from V and 6 from J, leaving 16 bases between them. CDR3 region: CASSGTGQRDGYTF. The CDR3 DNA follows: TGTGCCAGCAGTGGCACAGGGCAACGGGATGGCTACACCTTC.

This clone occurred a few times. The genes are TRBV29-1 and TRBJ2-3; no clear D. The CDR3 contains 15 residues. Trimming shortened V by 1 base and J by 2 bases, and 13 bases separated the two germline ends. CDR1 SQVTM and CDR2 ANQGSEA come from the germline V gene. CDR3 loop: CSVEGGGKTTDTQYF. In nucleotides, the CDR3 is TGCAGCGTTGAAGGAGGCGGAAAGACCACAGATACGCAGTATTTT.

The chain recombines TRBV6-4 with TRBJ2-7; perhaps D is TRBD1 or TRBD2 (5 bases each). This CDR3 region has 16 residues. V was pared by 6 bases and J by 3 bases, with 21 bases between. The germline gives CDR1 MRHNA, CDR2 SNTAGT. In DNA, the CDR3 is TGTGCCAGCAGAACAAAGTGGGGGATTGTGGGCTACGAGCAGTACTTC. The encoded protein is CASRTKWGIVGYEQYF.

The V gene is TRBV4-3, the J gene TRBJ2-7, with 9 positions matching TRBD1. V lost 4 bases, J lost 4 bases, and 8 bases stayed unmatched. Germline V gene lookup returns CDR1 LGHNA and CDR2 YSLEER. This CDR3 has 15 amino acids. The CDR3 reads CASSRTTGGNYEQYF. The CDR3 region has the DNA TGCGCCAGCAGCCGTACGACAGGGGGAAATTACGAGCAGTACTTC.

This clone was picked up a small number of times. The chain links TRBV4-3 to TRBJ2-1, with 15 positions matching TRBD2. The CDR3 contains 18 residues. The V and J ends lost 3 bases and 7 bases, in that order; junction bases with no gene match: 10. In germline, CDR1 is LGHNA, CDR2 YSLEER. For the CDR3, the DNA is TGCGCCAGCAGCCAGGGACTAGCGGGGGGCCGGGTGACAAATGAGCAGTTCTTC. It translates to CASSQGLAGGRVTNEQFF.

The chain couples TRBV5-6 to TRBJ2-3; D may correspond to TRBD1 or TRBD2 (5 bases each). Germline loops: CDR1 SGHDT, CDR2 YYEEEE. V dropped 2 bases and J dropped 9 bases, with 13 bases sitting between them. The CDR3 length is 13 residues. CDR3 nucleotide sequence: TGTGCCAGCAGCTTATGGTTCGGGGACACGCAGTATTTT. This encodes CASSLWFGDTQYF. Full variable domain (remainder filled in from reference TRBV5-6 and TRBJ2-3): DAGVTQSPTHLIKTRGQQVTLRCSPKSGHDTVSWYQQALGQGPQFIFQYYEEEERQRGNFPDRFSGHQFPNYSSELNVNALLLGDSALYLCASSLWFGDTQYFGPGTRLTVL.

The gene calls are TRBV29-1 and TRBJ2-5; D is uncertain. This CDR3 comprises 13 residues. Trimming shortened V by 4 bases and J by 2 bases, and 11 bases separated the two germline ends. Germline V gives CDR1 SQVTM, CDR2 ANQGSEA. CDR3 residues: CSVVGQLQETQYF. In DNA form, the CDR3 reads TGCAGCGTTGTCGGGCAGTTACAAGAGACCCAGTACTTC.

The chain uses TRBV4-3 and TRBJ1-1, with D maybe TRBD1 (6 bases). The CDR3 covers 16 residues. The V end lost 1 base, the J end lost 1 base, and 13 bases lay between the germline ends. From germline, CDR1 is LGHNA and CDR2 YSLEER. The CDR3 DNA is TGCGCCAGCAGCCAAGGTGTGGGGACAACGAACACTGAAGCTTTCTTT. Translating gives CASSQGVGTTNTEAFF.

The V and J genes are TRBV4-3 and TRBJ2-3; no firm D call. Germline V gene lookup returns CDR1 LGHNA and CDR2 YSLEER. Trimming cost V 1 base and J 0 bases, with 11 bases left between them. The CDR3 is 16 residues long. CDR3 loop: CASSQATYSSTDTQYF. The CDR3 region has the DNA TGCGCCAGCAGCCAAGCTACGTACTCTAGCACAGATACGCAGTATTTT.

The CDR3 spells CASSAHDGSYEQYF. The DNA of the CDR3 is TGTGCCAGCAGTGCCCACGACGGCTCCTACGAGCAGTACTTC. The rearrangement joins TRBV2 to TRBJ2-7; D gene uncertain. Germline V gene lookup returns CDR1 SNHLY and CDR2 FYNNEI. V was trimmed by 4 bases and J by 0 bases, leaving 10 bases between them. The CDR3 totals 14 residues.

V usage is TRBV4-3 and J usage is TRBJ1-6, with D unclear. V was clipped by 2 bases and J by 7 bases, with 6 bases between them. The CDR3 length is 13 residues. Germline V lookup: CDR1 LGHNA, CDR2 YSLEER. CDR3 residues: CASSQSGNSPLHF. In nucleotides, the CDR3 is TGCGCCAGCAGCCAAAGCGGAAATTCACCCCTCCACTTT.

Comment on this clone: At one boundary the junction diverges from the germline segment, which might be a read error. Distinct nucleotide sequences in the sample also encode this CDR3. The chain has TRBV2 and TRBJ1-1, with a possible D match to TRBD1 (5 bases). The germline gives CDR1 SNHLY, CDR2 FYNNEI. This CDR3 has 11 amino acids. CDR3 region: CASTAGTEAFF. The CDR3 nucleotides read TGTGCCAGCACGGCGGGGACTGAAGCCTTCTTT. Full variable domain (rest looked up from reference TRBV2 and TRBJ1-1): EPEVTQTPSHQVTQMGQEVILRCVPISNHLYFYWYRQILGQKVEFLVSFYNNEISEKSEIFDDQFSVERPDGSNFTLKIRSTKLEDSAMYFCASTAGTEAFFGQGTRLTVV.

V and J are TRBV7-3 and TRBJ1-6; the D is unclear. Germline V gene data show CDR1 as SGHTA and CDR2 as FQGTGA. This CDR3 has 14 amino acids. V shed 2 bases and J shed 8 bases, with 10 bases lying between them. CDR3 sequence reads: CASSLGVLDSPLHF. For the CDR3, the DNA is TGTGCCAGCAGCTTAGGGGTGCTTGATTCACCCCTCCACTTT.

V is TRBV5-1 and J is TRBJ2-2; D is unclear. Germline loops: CDR1 SGHRS, CDR2 YFSETQ. CDR3 length: 12 amino acids. The V and J ends lost 3 bases and 6 bases respectively, with 6 bases between them. In DNA form, the CDR3 reads TGCGCCAGCAGCTGGACGGCCGGGGAGCTGTTTTTT. It is translated as CASSWTAGELFF.

The V gene is TRBV6-6, the J gene TRBJ1-5; possible D gene TRBD1, 5 bases. The CDR3 totals 15 residues. V lost 7 bases and J 0 bases, leaving 13 bases between the germline ends. CDR1 is MNHNY, CDR2 SVGAGI, per germline (reference sequence). The CDR3 region has the DNA TGTGCCAGCACCCCGGGGGGTTATAGCAATCAGCCCCAGCATTTT. Translation gives CASTPGGYSNQPQHF.

CDR3 nucleotides: TGTGCCTGGAGTGTACTCGGGCTGTTGAACACTGAAGCTTTCTTT. Protein product: CAWSVLGLLNTEAFF. The chain is built from TRBV30 and TRBJ1-1, with no clear D. The germline V gene encodes CDR1 GTSNPN and CDR2 SVGIG (reference sequence). Trimming shortened V by 0 bases and J by 0 bases, and 11 bases separated the two germline ends. The CDR3 extends over 15 amino acids.

The chain couples TRBV30 to TRBJ2-3, with D possibly matching TRBD1 (6 bases). Trimming left V 0 bases short and J 3 bases short, with 13 bases between. The CDR3 has 15 amino acids. Per the germline V gene, CDR1 is GTSNPN and CDR2 is SVGIG (reference sequence). As DNA, the CDR3 is TGTGCCTGGAGTGTACGTAGGGGGACGACAGATACGCAGTATTTT. Protein product: CAWSVRRGTTDTQYF.

This clone was recorded once. The same CDR3 can be traced to other DNA sequences in this sample. V usage is TRBV29-1 and J usage is TRBJ1-1, with D perhaps TRBD1 (5 bases). This CDR3 comprises 13 residues. Germline V gene sequence: CDR1 SQVTM, CDR2 ANQGSEA. V was pared by 4 bases and J by 0 bases, with 9 bases between. The DNA for the CDR3 is TGCAGCGTTGGTAGACAGATGAACACTGAAGCTTTCTTT. Protein sequence: CSVGRQMNTEAFF.

V and J are TRBV30 and TRBJ1-5; tentatively, D is TRBD1 (6 bases). The CDR3 sequence is 14 residues long. V shed 5 bases and J shed 10 bases, with 21 bases lying between them. Germline V gene data show CDR1 as GTSNPN and CDR2 as SVGIG (reference sequence). Here the CDR3 DNA reads TGTGCCTGGGCCGATACAGGGATGTTTAGTCCCCAGCATTTT. This translates into CAWADTGMFSPQHF. Full variable domain (missing parts from reference TRBV30 and TRBJ1-5): SQTIHQWPATLVQPVGSPLSLECTVEGTSNPNLYWYRQAAGRGLQLLFYSVGIGQISSEVPQNLSASRPQDRQFILSSKKLLLSDSGFYLCAWADTGMFSPQHFGDGTRLSIL.

This rearrangement joins TRBV30 to TRBJ2-6; D remains ambiguous. The germline V and J ends were trimmed by 0 bases and 2 bases, with 5 bases remaining between them. CDR1 and CDR2 (germline): GTSNPN, SVGIG (reference sequence). This CDR3 comprises 14 residues. CDR3 sequence (DNA): TGTGCCTGGAGTGTACTGCCTGGGGCCAACGTCCTGACTTTC. Its translation is CAWSVLPGANVLTF.

The chain recombines TRBV6-5 with TRBJ1-1; D gene unclear. The CDR3 length is 14 residues. CDR1 is MNHEY, CDR2 SVGAGI, per germline. Trimming took off 7 bases at V and 3 bases at J, with 15 bases between the two ends. CDR3 nucleotide sequence: TGTGCCAGCACTATTCCTTGGCGACACACTGAAGCTTTCTTT. This sequence encodes CASTIPWRHTEAFF.